These 23 T cell receptor beta chains were all obtained from the same sample, sequenced in a study of human T cells and chemical hapten exposure. The time point denotes: patch test 1, 2 weeks after DPC sensitization. Sample treatment: therapeutic diphenylcyclopropenone sensitization with weekly scalp DPC. Using its own MiXCR run on the RACE reads, TCRdb lists one record per CDR3 protein. The repertoire includes about 360,000 distinct CDR3 sequences, 6% to 8.5% of them detected once, and 7.5% to 8.5% sits in the top ten. Sample: whole blood, taken in connection with sensitization to the hapten diphenylcyclopropenone (DPC). The receptors stem from a woman aged 18-29 years with alopecia areata. Some clones in this sample may be carry-over from other donors' samples.

This clonotype turned up a few times. The chain employs TRBV18 and TRBJ1-4, with no clear D. Trimming cost V 8 bases and J 5 bases, with 12 bases left between them. The CDR3 is 13 amino acids. The germline V gene encodes CDR1 KGHSH and CDR2 LQKENI. The CDR3 DNA follows: TGTGCCAGCCGTGACGGATCGAATGAAAAACTGTTTTTT. Its protein product is CASRDGSNEKLFF.

This clonotype was observed at least ten times. The genes are TRBV7-8 and TRBJ2-6; D may be TRBD1 or TRBD2 (6 bases each). The CDR3 is 15 amino acids. The V gene's germline CDR1 is SGHVS and CDR2 FQNEAQ. V lost 4 bases and J lost 2, with 9 bases in between. Written as DNA, the CDR3 is TGTGCCAGCAGCTACAGGGAGGCTGGGGCCAACGTCCTGACTTTC. Translation: CASSYREAGANVLTF.

The V gene is TRBV11-2, the J gene TRBJ2-3; TRBD2 matches 8 bases. The junction had 9 bases not matched to a gene; V was cut back by 5 bases and J by 2 bases. This CDR3 is 16 amino acids long. In germline, CDR1 is SGHAT, CDR2 FQNNGV. The CDR3 here is CASSRSLAVFTDTQYF. Written as DNA, the CDR3 is TGTGCCAGCAGCCGATCACTAGCGGTATTCACAGATACGCAGTATTTT.

This clonotype was detected ten times or more. The rearrangement links TRBV5-1 to TRBJ2-5; 8 bases agree with TRBD1. This CDR3 has 14 amino acids. Germline CDR1 and CDR2: SGHRS and YFSETQ. Unmatched junction bases numbered 6, after V lost 4 bases and J lost 4 bases. In DNA form, the CDR3 reads TGCGCCAGCAGCATTGGACAGGGCGGAGAGACCCAGTACTTC. Its translation is CASSIGQGGETQYF.

The chain carries TRBV27 and TRBJ2-2; weak D call: TRBD1 (6 bases). The CDR3 contains 15 residues. Germline V gene lookup returns CDR1 MNHEY and CDR2 SMNVEV (reference sequence). Between the trimmed V and J ends, which lost 5 bases and 5 bases, there was a span of 15 bases. Here the CDR3 reads CASSPSNRATGELFF. The CDR3 nucleotides read TGTGCCAGCAGTCCTTCGAACAGGGCGACCGGGGAGCTGTTTTTT.

This chain uses TRBV7-9 with TRBJ2-7, with D uncertain. CDR3 length equals 13 residues. The germline CDR1 and CDR2 sequences are SEHNR and FQNEAQ (reference sequence). Trimming pared 4 bases from V and 4 bases from J, leaving 11 bases between. The CDR3 sequence: CASSSRQEYEQYF. The CDR3 DNA reads as TGTGCCAGCAGCTCCCGCCAGGAGTACGAGCAGTACTTC.

This clonotype has only a few counts. CDR3 nucleotides: TGTGCCAGCAGTCTCCTAGCGAACACCGGGGAGCTGTTTTTT. Encoded protein: CASSLLANTGELFF. The V and J genes are TRBV12-3 or TRBV12-4 and TRBJ2-2; D is unresolved. There are 14 residues in the CDR3. Trimming removed 5 bases at V and 0 bases at J, with 7 bases between.

This clonotype was counted a few times. The chain joins TRBV6-5 to TRBJ1-1; D ambiguous. The CDR3 has 11 amino acids. From germline, CDR1 is MNHEY and CDR2 SVGAGI. V was shortened by 6 bases and J by 3 bases, with 5 bases between the two germline ends. Here the CDR3 DNA reads TGTGCCAGCAGGACCTACACTGAAGCTTTCTTT. Translation: CASRTYTEAFF.

The sample holds a few counts of this clonotype. The chain couples TRBV28 to TRBJ2-5; 10 bases line up with TRBD2. Germline assignment: CDR1 MDHEN and CDR2 SYDVKM. The CDR3 is made up of 17 amino acids. With V trimmed by 1 base and J by 0 bases, 5 bases remained unmatched. CDR3: CASSLLAGGPYQETQYF. In DNA form, the CDR3 reads TGTGCCAGCAGTTTATTAGCGGGGGGCCCGTACCAAGAGACCCAGTACTTC.

The gene calls are TRBV6-5 and TRBJ1-5; D call uncertain. Trimming cost V 4 bases and J 11 bases, with 15 bases left between them. Germline V gene lookup returns CDR1 MNHEY and CDR2 SVGAGI. The CDR3 spans 13 residues. The DNA for the CDR3 is TGTGCCAGCAGTTTTCTACCGGGCCCGGCCCAGCATTTT. This encodes CASSFLPGPAQHF.

This clonotype was recorded many times. The chain combines TRBV16 with TRBJ2-1; 8 bases match TRBD1. CDR3 length: 11 amino acids. Germline V lookup: CDR1 KGHSY, CDR2 FQNENV. V lost 3 bases and J lost 13; bases outside the gene matches: 2. The DNA of the CDR3 is TGTGCCAGCAGCCAGACAGGGGAACAGTTCTTC. Translating it yields CASSQTGEQFF.

This clonotype occurred many times. V is TRBV6-5 and J is TRBJ1-1; the D is unclear. CDR3 size: 13 residues. Germline V gene sequence: CDR1 MNHEY, CDR2 SVGAGI. V lost 4 bases and J 2 bases, leaving 8 bases between the germline ends. The CDR3 DNA sequence: TGTGCCAGCAGTTCGCTGAGAAACACTGAAGCTTTCTTT. This translates into CASSSLRNTEAFF.

The genes are TRBV5-1 and TRBJ2-7; D call uncertain. Germline CDR1 reads SGHRS; CDR2 reads YFSETQ. The CDR3 covers 14 residues. Trimming cost V 1 base and J 8 bases, with 16 bases left between them. The CDR3 DNA reads as TGCGCCAGCAGCTTGAACACCCCCGAGATGAAGCAGTACTTC. This gives the protein CASSLNTPEMKQYF.

This clonotype was recorded at least ten times. V and J are TRBV12-3 or TRBV12-4 and TRBJ1-6; weak D call: TRBD1 (5 bases). The CDR3 has 14 amino acids. The germline V and J ends were trimmed by 10 bases and 0 bases, with 10 bases remaining between them. This CDR3 reads CATAGGSYNSPLHF. CDR3 DNA: TGTGCCACAGCGGGGGGCTCCTATAATTCACCCCTCCACTTT.

This chain connects TRBV12-5 to TRBJ1-2; D is perhaps TRBD1 (5 bases). V lost 0 bases to trimming and J lost 4 bases, with 12 bases between them. The CDR3 runs to 15 residues. The germline V gene encodes CDR1 LGHNT and CDR2 FRNRAP. CDR3 amino acids: CASGLVPDGGYGYTF. CDR3 DNA: TGTGCTAGTGGTTTGGTACCGGACGGGGGCTATGGCTACACCTTC.

This CDR3 reads CASRSRRETTSTDTQYF. CDR3 sequence (DNA): TGTGCCAGCAGAAGCAGGCGAGAGACAACTAGCACAGATACGCAGTATTTT. The V gene is TRBV11-1, the J gene TRBJ2-3, with D unclear. The germline V and J ends were trimmed by 6 bases and 0 bases, with 19 bases remaining between them. The CDR3 extends over 17 amino acids. Per germline, CDR1 SGHAT and CDR2 FQDESV (reference sequence).

The chain has TRBV7-6 and TRBJ1-5; 9 bases are a match to TRBD1. V shed 0 bases and J 6 bases; nucleotides not matched to a gene: 3. CDR3 length: 15 residues. Germline CDR1 and CDR2: SGHVS and FNYEAQ. As DNA, the CDR3 is TGTGCCAGCAGCTTAGCGGGACAGGGAGTTCAGCCCCAGCATTTT. Protein sequence: CASSLAGQGVQPQHF. Complete variable domain (other parts from reference TRBV7-6 and TRBJ1-5): GAGVSQSPRYKVTKRGQDVALRCDPISGHVSLYWYRQALGQGPEFLTYFNYEAQQDKSGLPNDRFSAERPEGSISTLTIQRTEQRDSAMYRCASSLAGQGVQPQHFGDGTRLSIL.

The rearrangement uses TRBV4-2 and TRBJ1-4, with 11 positions matching TRBD1. V shed 4 bases, J shed 8 bases, and the junction held 6 bases outside the gene matches. The germline V gene encodes CDR1 LGHNA and CDR2 YNFKEQ. The CDR3 consists of 15 residues. CDR3 region: CASSPGQGAPEKLFF. CDR3 DNA sequence: TGTGCCAGCAGCCCCGGACAGGGGGCCCCCGAAAAACTGTTTTTT.

Only a few counts were recorded for this clonotype. The chain links TRBV6-2 or TRBV6-3 to TRBJ1-5; D is undetermined. Trimming cost V 0 bases and J 6 bases, with 12 bases left between them. The CDR3 runs to 15 residues. Germline V gene data show CDR1 as MNHEY and CDR2 as SVGEGT. The CDR3 bases are TGTGCCAGCAGTTACTCCTTCGGAGCAGGTCAGCCCCAGCATTTT. The encoded protein is CASSYSFGAGQPQHF.

This clonotype was observed at least ten times. The chain employs TRBV6-5 and TRBJ2-7; D possibly corresponds to TRBD2 (5 bases). The CDR3 is 12 amino acids. Germline-derived CDR1 and CDR2 are MNHEY and SVGAGI. CDR3: CATREGTHEQYF. Here the CDR3 DNA reads TGTGCAACGAGGGAAGGTACGCACGAGCAGTACTTC.

In its sample, this clonotype was seen many times. V and J are TRBV20-1 and TRBJ1-1; no definite D call. The V end was cut by 5 bases, the J end by 1 base, with 11 bases between. The CDR3 spans 13 residues. The germline CDR1 and CDR2 sequences are DFQATT and SNEGSKA (reference sequence). CDR3 amino acids: CSAPYRRNTEAFF. CDR3 DNA sequence: TGCAGTGCTCCTTATCGGAGGAACACTGAAGCTTTCTTT.

The chain carries TRBV4-3 and TRBJ1-5; no clear D gene. The germline gives CDR1 LGHNA, CDR2 YSLEER. V shed 0 bases and J shed 4 bases, with 10 bases lying between them. The CDR3 consists of 15 residues. CDR3 sequence: CASSQEAGRNQPQHF. As DNA, the CDR3 is TGCGCCAGCAGCCAAGAGGCAGGCCGTAATCAGCCCCAGCATTTT.

V is TRBV7-9 and J is TRBJ1-6, with D uncertain. V lost 5 bases and J lost 0, with 5 bases in between. The CDR3 runs 14 residues. Germline assignment: CDR1 SEHNR and CDR2 FQNEAQ (reference sequence). Here the CDR3 DNA reads TGTGCCAGCAGCCAGAGCTCCTATAATTCACCCCTCCACTTT. It encodes CASSQSSYNSPLHF.